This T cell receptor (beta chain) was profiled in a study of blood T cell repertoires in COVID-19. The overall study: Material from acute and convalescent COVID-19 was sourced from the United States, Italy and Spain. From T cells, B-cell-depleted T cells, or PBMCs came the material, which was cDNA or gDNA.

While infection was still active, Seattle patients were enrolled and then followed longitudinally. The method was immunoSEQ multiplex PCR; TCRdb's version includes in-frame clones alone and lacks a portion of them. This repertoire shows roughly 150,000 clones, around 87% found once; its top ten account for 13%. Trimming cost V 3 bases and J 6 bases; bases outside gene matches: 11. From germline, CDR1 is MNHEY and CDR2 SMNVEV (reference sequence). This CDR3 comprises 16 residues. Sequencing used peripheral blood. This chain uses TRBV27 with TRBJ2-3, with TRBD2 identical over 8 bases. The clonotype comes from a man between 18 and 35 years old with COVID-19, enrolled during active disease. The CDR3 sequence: CASSFVAGLMKDTQYF. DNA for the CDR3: TGTGCCAGCAGTTTTGTAGCGGGATTGATGAAGGATACGCAGTATTTT.